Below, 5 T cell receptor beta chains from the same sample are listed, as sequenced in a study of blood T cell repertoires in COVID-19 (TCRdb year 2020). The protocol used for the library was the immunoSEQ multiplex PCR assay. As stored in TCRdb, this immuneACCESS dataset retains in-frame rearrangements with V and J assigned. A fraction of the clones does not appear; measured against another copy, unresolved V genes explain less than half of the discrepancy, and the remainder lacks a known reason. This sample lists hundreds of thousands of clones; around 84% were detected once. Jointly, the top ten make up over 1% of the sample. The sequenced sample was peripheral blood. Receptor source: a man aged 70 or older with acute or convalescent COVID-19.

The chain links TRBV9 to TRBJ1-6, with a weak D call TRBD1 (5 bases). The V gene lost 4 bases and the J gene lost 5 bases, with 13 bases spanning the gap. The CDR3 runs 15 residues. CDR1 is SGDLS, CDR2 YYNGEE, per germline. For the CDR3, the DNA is TGTGCCAGCAGCTCAAACCGGGGGAATAATTCACCCCTCCACTTT. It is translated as CASSSNRGNNSPLHF.

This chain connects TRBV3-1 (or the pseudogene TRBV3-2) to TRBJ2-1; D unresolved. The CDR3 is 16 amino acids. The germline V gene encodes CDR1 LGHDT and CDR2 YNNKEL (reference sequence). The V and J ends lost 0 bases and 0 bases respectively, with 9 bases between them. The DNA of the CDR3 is TGTGCCAGCAGCCAAGAGGGCTTAAGCTCCTACAATGAGCAGTTCTTC. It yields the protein CASSQEGLSSYNEQFF.

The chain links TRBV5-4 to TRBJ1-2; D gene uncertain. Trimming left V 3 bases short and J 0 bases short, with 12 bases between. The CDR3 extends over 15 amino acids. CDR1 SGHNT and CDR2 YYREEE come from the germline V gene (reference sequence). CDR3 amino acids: CASSSPLDSNYGYTF. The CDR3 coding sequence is TGTGCCAGCAGCTCGCCACTAGATTCTAACTATGGCTACACCTTC.

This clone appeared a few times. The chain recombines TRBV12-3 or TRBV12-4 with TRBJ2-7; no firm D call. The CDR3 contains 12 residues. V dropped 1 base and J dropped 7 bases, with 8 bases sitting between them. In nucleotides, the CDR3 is TGTGCCAGCAGTTTAGTACGGTGGGAGCAGTACTTC. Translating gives CASSLVRWEQYF.

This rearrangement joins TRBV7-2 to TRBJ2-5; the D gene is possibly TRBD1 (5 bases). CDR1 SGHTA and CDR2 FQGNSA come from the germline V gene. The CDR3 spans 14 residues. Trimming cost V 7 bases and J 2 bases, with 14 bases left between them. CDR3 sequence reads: CASTPSRTQETQYF. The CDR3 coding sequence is TGTGCCAGCACCCCATCCCGGACACAAGAGACCCAGTACTTC.